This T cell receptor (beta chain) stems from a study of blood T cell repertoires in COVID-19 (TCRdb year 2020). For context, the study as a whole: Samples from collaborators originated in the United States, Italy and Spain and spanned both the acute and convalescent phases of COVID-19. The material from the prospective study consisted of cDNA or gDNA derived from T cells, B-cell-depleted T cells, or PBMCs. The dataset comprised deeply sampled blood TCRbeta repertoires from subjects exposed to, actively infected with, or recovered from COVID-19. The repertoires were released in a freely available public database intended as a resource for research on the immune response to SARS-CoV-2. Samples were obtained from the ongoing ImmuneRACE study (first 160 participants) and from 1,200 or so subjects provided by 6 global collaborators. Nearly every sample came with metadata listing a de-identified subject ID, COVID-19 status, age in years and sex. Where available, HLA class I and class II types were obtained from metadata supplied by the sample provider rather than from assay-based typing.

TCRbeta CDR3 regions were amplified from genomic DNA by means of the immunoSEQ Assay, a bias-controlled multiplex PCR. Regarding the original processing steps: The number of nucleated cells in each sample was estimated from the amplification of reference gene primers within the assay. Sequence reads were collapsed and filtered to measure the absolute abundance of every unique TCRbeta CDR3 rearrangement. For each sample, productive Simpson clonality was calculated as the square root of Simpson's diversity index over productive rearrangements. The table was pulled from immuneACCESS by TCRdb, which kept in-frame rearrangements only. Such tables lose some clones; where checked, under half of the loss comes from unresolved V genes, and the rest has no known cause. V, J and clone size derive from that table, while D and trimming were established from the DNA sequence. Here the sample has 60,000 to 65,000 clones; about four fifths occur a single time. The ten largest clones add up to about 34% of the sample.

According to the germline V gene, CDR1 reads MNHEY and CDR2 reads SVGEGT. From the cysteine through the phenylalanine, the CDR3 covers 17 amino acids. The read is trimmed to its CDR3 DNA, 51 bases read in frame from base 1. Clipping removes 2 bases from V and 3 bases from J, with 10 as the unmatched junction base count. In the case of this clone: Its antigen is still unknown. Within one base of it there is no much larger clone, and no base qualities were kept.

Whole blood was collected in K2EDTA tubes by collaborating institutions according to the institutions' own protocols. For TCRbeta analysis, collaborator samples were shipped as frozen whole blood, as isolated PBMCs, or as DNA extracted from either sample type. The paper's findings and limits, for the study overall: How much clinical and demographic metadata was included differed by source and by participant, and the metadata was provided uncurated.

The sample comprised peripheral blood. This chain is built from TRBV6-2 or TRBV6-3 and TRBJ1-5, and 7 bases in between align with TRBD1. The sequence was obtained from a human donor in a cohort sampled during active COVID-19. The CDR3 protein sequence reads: CASSYAPGTAPNQPQHF. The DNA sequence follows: TGTGCCAGCAGTTACGCCCCTGGGACAGCACCCAATCAGCCCCAGCATTTT.